The source of this T cell receptor (beta chain) is a study of blood T cell repertoires in COVID-19. Study background: From the United States, Italy and Spain came samples of acute and convalescent COVID-19. From T cells, B-cell-depleted T cells, or PBMCs came the material, which was cDNA or gDNA.

CDR3 size: 14 residues. Looked up from germline, CDR1 is DFQATT and CDR2 is SNEGSKA (reference sequence). V gave up 3 bases and J gave up 6 bases, with 14 bases separating them. Original data processing: Nucleated cell counts were estimated from reference gene primer amplification. The protocol was immunoSEQ multiplex PCR, while the TCRdb copy is restricted to in-frame clones and leaves out a portion. V and J calls and clone size follow that table, whereas D and trimming were derived from the DNA. The table lists over 90,000 clones, over 75% of them singletons. The chain employs TRBV20-1 and TRBJ1-4, with a tentative D call TRBD1 (5 bases). Sequenced material: peripheral blood. The TCR was taken from a man aged 50-59 years with acute or convalescent COVID-19. The CDR3 is CSASFGGGDEKLFF. CDR3 nucleotide sequence: TGCAGTGCTAGTTTCGGGGGAGGGGATGAAAAACTGTTTTTT.